Following are 10 T cell receptor beta chains from one sample sequenced in a study of shared clonotypes between healthy human individuals. Only in-frame clones appear in the TCRdb table, and some are missing; sequencing was by immunoSEQ multiplex PCR. This table has approximately 1,500,000 clones, roughly 96% appearing once. Sequencing was carried out using naive CD4+ T cells sorted from blood. Sample subset: CD45RA+ positively selected. All receptors come from a man in his thirties or forties in good health.

The genes are TRBV9 and TRBJ1-3, with 10 bases fitting TRBD1. Looked up from germline, CDR1 is SGDLS and CDR2 is YYNGEE. V lost 3 bases to trimming and J lost 3 bases; unmatched junction nucleotides: 3. The CDR3 is 15 residues long. Here the CDR3 DNA reads TGTGCCAGCAGCGCCGGACAGGGGGTTGGAAACACCATATATTTT. This encodes CASSAGQGVGNTIYF. Full variable domain (remainder filled in from reference TRBV9 and TRBJ1-3): DSGVTQTPKHLITATGQRVTLRCSPRSGDLSVYWYQQSLDQGLQFLIQYYNGEERAKGNILERFSAQQFPDLHSELNLSSLELGDSALYFCASSAGQGVGNTIYFGEGSWLTVV.

The genes are TRBV11-2 and TRBJ2-7; D call uncertain. The CDR3 has 14 residues. Trimming left V 5 bases short and J 2 bases short, with 13 bases between. From germline, CDR1 is SGHAT and CDR2 FQNNGV. CDR3: CASSTSTPPYEQYF. The CDR3 DNA is TGTGCCAGCAGCACATCGACACCGCCCTACGAGCAGTACTTC. The variable domain in full, completed from reference TRBV11-2 and TRBJ2-7, reads EAGVAQSPRYKIIEKRQSVAFWCNPISGHATLYWYQQILGQGPKLLIQFQNNGVVDDSQLPKDRFSAERLKGVDSTLKIQPAKLEDSAVYLCASSTSTPPYEQYFGPGTRLTVT.

This chain links TRBV5-1 with TRBJ2-7, with 9 bases matching TRBD1. Trimming at V came to 0 bases and at J to 5 bases, leaving 6 bases not matched to a gene. The CDR3 spans 15 residues. Germline lookup yields CDR1 SGHRS and CDR2 YFSETQ. The CDR3, as DNA: TGCGCCAGCAGCTTGGAGGGGACAGGGCTGGACGAGCAGTACTTC. Encoded protein: CASSLEGTGLDEQYF.

The chain links TRBV9 to TRBJ2-7; 9 bases fit TRBD2. Germline CDR1 reads SGDLS; CDR2 reads YYNGEE. Unmatched junction bases numbered 1, after V lost 1 base and J lost 2 bases. This CDR3 contains 14 residues. The CDR3 sequence: CASSVSGRPYEQYF. In DNA, the CDR3 is TGTGCCAGCAGCGTAAGCGGGAGGCCCTACGAGCAGTACTTC.

This chain connects TRBV7-6 to TRBJ1-5; TRBD1 matches 7 bases. V lost 5 bases and J lost 5; bases outside the gene matches: 6. The CDR3 sequence is 14 residues long. CDR1 SGHVS and CDR2 FNYEAQ come from the germline V gene. The CDR3 DNA follows: TGTGCCAGCAGCGCGACAGGGTATGATCAGCCCCAGCATTTT. This codes for CASSATGYDQPQHF. The full variable domain, with the rest looked up from reference TRBV7-6 and TRBJ1-5, is GAGVSQSPRYKVTKRGQDVALRCDPISGHVSLYWYRQALGQGPEFLTYFNYEAQQDKSGLPNDRFSAERPEGSISTLTIQRTEQRDSAMYRCASSATGYDQPQHFGDGTRLSIL.

The rearrangement links TRBV9 to TRBJ2-1; TRBD2 matches 7 bases. Unmatched junction bases numbered 14, after V lost 3 bases and J lost 8 bases. This CDR3 is built from 16 residues. Per the germline V gene, CDR1 is SGDLS and CDR2 is YYNGEE. The CDR3 DNA follows: TGTGCCAGCAGCGCGGGGGGAGCGAGGCCCTTTGATGAGCAGTTCTTC. The encoded protein is CASSAGGARPFDEQFF.

This chain connects TRBV6-1 to TRBJ1-5, with D maybe TRBD1 (5 bases). Germline values: CDR1 MNHNS, CDR2 SASEGT. The V end was cut by 4 bases, the J end by 0 bases, with 10 bases between. The CDR3 sequence is 15 residues long. The chain's CDR3 is CASSGRQYSNQPQHF. Written as DNA, the CDR3 is TGTGCCAGCAGTGGGAGACAGTATAGCAATCAGCCCCAGCATTTT.

Remarks on this clone: Distinct nucleotide sequences in the sample also encode this CDR3. The V gene is TRBV9, the J gene TRBJ2-7; tentative D call: TRBD1 (6 bases). The germline CDR1 and CDR2 sequences are SGDLS and YYNGEE. V gave up 0 bases and J gave up 6 bases, with 7 bases separating them. The CDR3 is 12 amino acids. This CDR3 is CASSVGGGEQYF. DNA of the CDR3: TGTGCCAGCAGCGTAGGAGGGGGCGAGCAGTACTTC.

V and J are TRBV7-9 and TRBJ2-7; 8 bases are shared with TRBD1. V trimming: 5 bases; J trimming: 3 bases; junction bases outside the gene matches: 6. CDR1 is SEHNR and CDR2 is FQNEAQ in the germline V gene (reference sequence). This CDR3 is 14 amino acids long. This CDR3 is CASSPRQGNYEQYF. CDR3 nucleotides: TGTGCCAGCAGCCCGAGACAGGGGAACTACGAGCAGTACTTC.

This clone was found once. V is TRBV28 and J is TRBJ2-3; TRBD2 matches 9 bases. V dropped 7 bases and J dropped 7; count of bases not matched to a gene: 12. CDR3 length equals 15 residues. In germline, CDR1 is MDHEN, CDR2 SYDVKM. The CDR3 loop reads CASTTGTSMLYTQYF. The CDR3 nucleotides read TGTGCCAGCACAACCGGGACTAGCATGTTGTATACGCAGTATTTT.